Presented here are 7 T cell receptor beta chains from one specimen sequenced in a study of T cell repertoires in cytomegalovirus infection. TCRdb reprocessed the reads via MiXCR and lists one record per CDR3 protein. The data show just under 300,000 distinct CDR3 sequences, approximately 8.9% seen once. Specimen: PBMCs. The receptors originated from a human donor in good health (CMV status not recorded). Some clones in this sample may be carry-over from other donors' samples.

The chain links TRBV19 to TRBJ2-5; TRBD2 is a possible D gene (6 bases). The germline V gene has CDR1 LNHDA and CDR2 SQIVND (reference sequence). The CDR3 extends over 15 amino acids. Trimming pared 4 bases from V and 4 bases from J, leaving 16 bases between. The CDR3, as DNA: TGTGCCAGTAGTACCGGGAGAGGGTTTCGAGAGACCCAGTACTTC. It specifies CASSTGRGFRETQYF.

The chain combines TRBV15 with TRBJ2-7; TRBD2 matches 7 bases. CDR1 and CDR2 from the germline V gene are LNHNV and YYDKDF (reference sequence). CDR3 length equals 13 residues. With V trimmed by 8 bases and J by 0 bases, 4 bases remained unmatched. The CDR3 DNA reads TGTGCCACCGGGAGGGGAAGCTCCTACGAGCAGTACTTC. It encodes CATGRGSSYEQYF.

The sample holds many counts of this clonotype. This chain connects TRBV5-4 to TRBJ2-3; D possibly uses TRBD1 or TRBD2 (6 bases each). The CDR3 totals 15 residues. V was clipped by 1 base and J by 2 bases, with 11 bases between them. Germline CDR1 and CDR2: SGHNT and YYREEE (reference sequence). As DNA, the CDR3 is TGTGCCAGCAGCTTGAGAGGGGGGAACACAGATACGCAGTATTTT. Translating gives CASSLRGGNTDTQYF.

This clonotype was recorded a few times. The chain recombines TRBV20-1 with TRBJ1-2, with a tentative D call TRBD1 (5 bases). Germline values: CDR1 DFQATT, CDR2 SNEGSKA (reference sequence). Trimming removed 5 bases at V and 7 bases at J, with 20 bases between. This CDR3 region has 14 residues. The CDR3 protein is CSAPPRTPGRGYTF. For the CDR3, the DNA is TGCAGTGCTCCCCCCCGGACCCCAGGGCGTGGCTACACCTTC.

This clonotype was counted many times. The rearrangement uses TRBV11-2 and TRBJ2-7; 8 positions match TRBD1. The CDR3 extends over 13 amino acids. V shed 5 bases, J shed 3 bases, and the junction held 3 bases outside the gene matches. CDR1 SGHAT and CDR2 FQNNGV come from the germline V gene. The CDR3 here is CASSLDRGYEQYV. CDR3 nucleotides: TGTGCCAGCAGCCTTGACAGGGGCTACGAGCAGTACGTC.

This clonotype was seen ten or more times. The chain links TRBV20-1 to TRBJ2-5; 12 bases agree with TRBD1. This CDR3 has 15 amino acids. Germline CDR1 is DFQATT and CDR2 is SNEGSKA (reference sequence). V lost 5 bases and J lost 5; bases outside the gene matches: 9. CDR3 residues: CSAPPGTGGRETQYF. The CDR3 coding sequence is TGCAGTGCTCCCCCCGGGACAGGGGGCCGGGAGACCCAGTACTTC.

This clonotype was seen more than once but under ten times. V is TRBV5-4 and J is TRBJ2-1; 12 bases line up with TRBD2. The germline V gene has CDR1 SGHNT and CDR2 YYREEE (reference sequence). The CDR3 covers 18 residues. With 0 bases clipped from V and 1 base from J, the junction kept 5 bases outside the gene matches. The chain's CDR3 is CASSLVRTSGGSYNEQFF. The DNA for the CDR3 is TGTGCCAGCAGCTTGGTACGAACTAGCGGGGGGTCCTACAATGAGCAGTTCTTC.